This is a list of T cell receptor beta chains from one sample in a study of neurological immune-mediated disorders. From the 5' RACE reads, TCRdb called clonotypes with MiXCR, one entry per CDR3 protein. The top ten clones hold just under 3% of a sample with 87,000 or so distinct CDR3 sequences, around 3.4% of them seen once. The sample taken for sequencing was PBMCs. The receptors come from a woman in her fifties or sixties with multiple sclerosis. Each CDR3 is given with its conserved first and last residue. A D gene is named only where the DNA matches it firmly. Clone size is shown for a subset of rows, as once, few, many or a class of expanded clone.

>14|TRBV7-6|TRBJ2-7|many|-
CASSPGTNVHEQYF
TGTGCCAGCAGTCCCGGGACGAACGTCCACGAGCAGTACTTC
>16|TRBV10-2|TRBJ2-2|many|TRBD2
CASSVLAGGSGGELFF
TGCGCCAGCAGCGTTTTAGCGGGGGGTAGCGGCGGGGAGCTGTTTTTT
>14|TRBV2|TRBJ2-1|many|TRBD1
CASRDRSSYNEQFF
TGTGCCAGCAGGGACAGGAGCTCCTACAATGAGCAGTTCTTC
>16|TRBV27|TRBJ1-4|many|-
CASPPETPTTNEKLFF
TGTGCCAGCCCTCCTGAGACGCCGACAACTAATGAAAAACTGTTTTTT
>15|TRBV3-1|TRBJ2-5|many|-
CASSQGVSWSETQYF
TGTGCCAGCAGCCAAGGGGTTAGCTGGTCCGAGACCCAGTACTTC
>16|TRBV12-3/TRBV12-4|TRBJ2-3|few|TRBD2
CASTWGLAGGTDTQYF
TGTGCCAGCACCTGGGGACTAGCGGGAGGCACAGATACGCAGTATTTT
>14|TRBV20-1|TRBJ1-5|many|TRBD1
CSASLGTANQPQHF
TGCAGTGCTAGTTTGGGGACAGCCAATCAGCCCCAGCATTTT
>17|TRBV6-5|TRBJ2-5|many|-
CASSYSHFAWGGETQYF
TGTGCCAGCAGTTACTCCCACTTCGCCTGGGGGGGCGAGACCCAGTACTTC
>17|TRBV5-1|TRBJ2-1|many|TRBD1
CASSFRKDRIAYNEQFF
TGCGCCAGCAGCTTCCGAAAGGACAGGATAGCCTACAATGAGCAGTTCTTC
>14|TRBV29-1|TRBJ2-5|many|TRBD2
CSVQRGSRQETQYF
TGCAGCGTTCAGCGGGGGAGCCGCCAAGAGACCCAGTACTTC
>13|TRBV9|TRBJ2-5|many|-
CASSVHPEETQYF
TGTGCCAGCAGCGTCCACCCTGAAGAGACCCAGTACTTC
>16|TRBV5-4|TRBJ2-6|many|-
CASSFRHHSGANVLTF
TGTGCCAGCAGCTTCAGACACCACTCTGGGGCCAACGTCCTGACTTTC
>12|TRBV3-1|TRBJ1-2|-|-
CASSRDYYGYTF
TGTGCCAGCAGTCGGGATTACTATGGCTACACCTTC
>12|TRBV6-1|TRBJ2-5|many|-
CASSRGMKTQYF
TGTGCCAGCAGCAGGGGTATGAAGACCCAGTACTTC
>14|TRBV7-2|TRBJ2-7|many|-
CASRTPGQSYEQYF
TGTGCCAGCAGGACCCCCGGACAGTCCTACGAGCAGTACTTC
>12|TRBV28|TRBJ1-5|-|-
CASRTANQPQHF
TGTGCCAGCAGGACGGCGAATCAGCCCCAGCATTTT
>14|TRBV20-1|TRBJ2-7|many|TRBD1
CSASRGNRGDEQYF
TGCAGTGCTAGTAGGGGTAACAGGGGAGACGAGCAGTACTTC
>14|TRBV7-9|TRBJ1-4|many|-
CASSLASGNEKLFF
TGTGCCAGCAGCTTAGCCTCCGGGAATGAAAAACTGTTTTTT
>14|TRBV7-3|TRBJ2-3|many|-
CASSSSRLPDTQYF
TGTGCCAGCAGCTCCTCGAGGCTCCCAGATACGCAGTATTTT
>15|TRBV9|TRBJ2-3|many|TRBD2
CASSVSGGSTDTQYF
TGTGCCAGCAGCGTATCGGGGGGGAGCACAGATACGCAGTATTTT
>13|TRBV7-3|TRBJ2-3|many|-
CASSFGSADTQYF
TGTGCCAGCAGTTTTGGGTCCGCAGATACGCAGTATTTT
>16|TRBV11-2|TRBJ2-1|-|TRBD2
CASSPRLADSSDEQFF
TGTGCCAGCAGCCCGCGACTAGCGGACTCTTCGGATGAGCAGTTCTTC
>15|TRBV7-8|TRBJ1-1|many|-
CASSLARDGHTEAFF
TGTGCCAGCAGCTTAGCCCGGGACGGACACACTGAAGCTTTCTTT